What follows are 22 T cell receptor beta chains derived from one specimen sequenced in a study of blood T cell repertoires in COVID-19. Some clones are missing from TCRdb's copy, which holds only in-frame ones; the method was immunoSEQ multiplex PCR. The sample consists of about 110,000 clones, about 90% of them appearing once. Sequenced: peripheral blood. These receptors were collected from a man aged 35-49 years with active or convalescent COVID-19.

The V call is TRBV30, the J call TRBJ1-1; 7 bases agree with TRBD1. Trimming at V came to 1 base and at J to 2 bases, leaving 13 bases not matched to a gene. The CDR3 runs 17 residues. CDR1 and CDR2 from the germline V gene are GTSNPN and SVGIG (reference sequence). The CDR3 sequence: CAWSETSKGALNTEAFF. CDR3 coding DNA: TGTGCCTGGAGTGAAACCTCGAAGGGGGCGCTTAACACTGAAGCTTTCTTT.

The gene calls are TRBV4-1 and TRBJ1-4, with 7 bases lining up with TRBD1. The germline CDR1 and CDR2 sequences are MGHRA and YSYEKL. This CDR3 region has 15 residues. V lost 4 bases, J lost 3 bases, and 5 bases stayed unmatched. CDR3 DNA sequence: TGCGCCAGCAGCCTGTCCGGGACAGCTAATGAAAAACTGTTTTTT. It codes for CASSLSGTANEKLFF.

This clone was picked up one time. The chain couples TRBV4-3 to TRBJ2-3, with D possibly TRBD2 on 6 matching bases. Germline CDR1 reads LGHNA; CDR2 reads YSLEER. The CDR3 runs to 13 residues. Trimming removed 0 bases at V and 7 bases at J, with 8 bases between. Written as DNA, the CDR3 is TGCGCCAGCAGCCAAGAGCGGGGAAATACGCAGTATTTT. Protein: CASSQERGNTQYF.

The chain employs TRBV6-1 and TRBJ1-5, with D unclear. This CDR3 region has 15 residues. The germline V and J ends were trimmed by 0 bases and 5 bases, with 11 bases remaining between them. In germline, CDR1 is MNHNS, CDR2 SASEGT. The CDR3 DNA follows: TGTGCCAGCAGTGAAGCTTACGGGTCACATCAGCCCCAGCATTTT. Translating gives CASSEAYGSHQPQHF.

The gene calls are TRBV4-1 and TRBJ2-5, with 7 bases identical to TRBD2. The V segment lost 4 bases and the J segment 4 bases; nucleotides outside the gene matches: 6. Germline V lookup: CDR1 MGHRA, CDR2 YSYEKL. The CDR3 has 14 amino acids. CDR3 bases: TGCGCCAGCAGCCTTCAGGGCGGGAGAGAGACCCAGTACTTC. Encoded protein: CASSLQGGRETQYF.

The genes are TRBV27 and TRBJ2-2, with 7 positions matching TRBD1. The V gene end was trimmed by 7 bases and the J gene end by 4 bases; junction bases not matched to a gene: 6. Per the germline V gene, CDR1 is MNHEY and CDR2 is SMNVEV (reference sequence). The CDR3 contains 14 residues. CDR3 coding DNA: TGTGCCAGCAAGAGGGGGCAGAGCACCGGGGAGCTGTTTTTT. Encoded protein: CASKRGQSTGELFF.

This rearrangement joins TRBV7-8 to TRBJ1-1, with D possibly TRBD1 on 5 matching bases. Trimming shortened V by 7 bases and J by 7 bases, and 13 bases separated the two germline ends. This CDR3 contains 12 residues. The V gene's germline CDR1 is SGHVS and CDR2 FQNEAQ. The CDR3 is CASKTGGREAFF. CDR3 nucleotides: TGTGCCAGCAAAACCGGGGGACGTGAAGCTTTCTTT.

The chain joins TRBV5-1 to TRBJ1-4; 9 nucleotides line up with TRBD1. The CDR3 covers 14 residues. Germline CDR1 and CDR2: SGHRS and YFSETQ. The ends lost 4 bases at V and 7 bases at J; junction bases unmatched: 5. This chain's CDR3 is CASSPGQGGEKLFF. The CDR3 coding sequence is TGCGCCAGCAGCCCGGGACAGGGTGGTGAAAAACTGTTTTTT.

The rearrangement joins TRBV5-1 to TRBJ2-7, with a weak D call TRBD1 (6 bases). Germline CDR1 and CDR2: SGHRS and YFSETQ. This CDR3 region has 13 residues. The germline V and J ends were trimmed by 4 bases and 2 bases, with 10 bases remaining between them. In DNA, the CDR3 is TGCGCCAGCAGCGAGACAGGCCCCTACGAGCAGTACTTC. The encoded protein is CASSETGPYEQYF.

The chain couples TRBV10-3 to TRBJ1-5, with D unclear. This CDR3 is 14 amino acids long. V lost 3 bases, J lost 1 base, and 7 bases lay in between. Germline V gene data show CDR1 as ENHRY and CDR2 as SYGVKD. The CDR3 DNA is TGTGCCATCAGTGATGCAGGCAGCAATCAGCCCCAGCATTTT. The encoded protein is CAISDAGSNQPQHF.

The V gene is TRBV6-5, the J gene TRBJ2-1; TRBD2 might be the D (5 bases). V lost 7 bases, J lost 0 bases, and 13 bases lay in between. Per the germline V gene, CDR1 is MNHEY and CDR2 is SVGAGI. The CDR3 is made up of 15 amino acids. Here the CDR3 DNA reads TGTGCCAGCACGCTAGCTGCTTACTCCTACAATGAGCAGTTCTTC. Amino acid sequence: CASTLAAYSYNEQFF.

The gene calls are TRBV11-2 and TRBJ2-1, with 11 bases identical to TRBD2. This CDR3 comprises 16 residues. V lost 4 bases, J lost 9 bases, and 11 bases stayed unmatched. From germline, CDR1 is SGHAT and CDR2 FQNNGV. The CDR3 here is CASSSLLAGAHIEQFF. The CDR3 coding sequence is TGTGCCAGCAGCTCCCTACTAGCGGGAGCGCACATTGAGCAGTTCTTC.

V gene TRBV10-3 combines with J gene TRBJ2-1; 13 bases line up with TRBD2. Germline V gene data show CDR1 as ENHRY and CDR2 as SYGVKD. The ends lost 6 bases at V and 5 bases at J; junction bases unmatched: 10. The CDR3 totals 17 residues. DNA of the CDR3: TGTGCCATCAGAGAATGGACTAGCGGGAGCGGGGACAATGAGCAGTTCTTC. Protein sequence: CAIREWTSGSGDNEQFF.

This clone was found a few times. The V gene is TRBV30, the J gene TRBJ1-2; no clear D. Looked up from germline, CDR1 is GTSNPN and CDR2 is SVGIG (reference sequence). The CDR3 contains 14 residues. The germline V and J ends were trimmed by 0 bases and 3 bases, with 11 bases remaining between them. The chain's CDR3 is CAWSVYQVDYGYTF. CDR3 DNA sequence: TGTGCCTGGAGTGTATACCAGGTGGACTATGGCTACACCTTC.

The chain joins TRBV10-3 to TRBJ1-5; D unresolved. The length of the CDR3 is 13 residues. Germline assignment: CDR1 ENHRY and CDR2 SYGVKD. Trimming took off 10 bases at V and 7 bases at J, with 17 bases between the two ends. The CDR3 sequence is CASTREALQPQHF. For the CDR3, the DNA is TGTGCCAGCACCCGAGAGGCGCTACAGCCCCAGCATTTT.

With regard to this clone: The junction differs from germline at one of its ends, possibly a read error. The chain carries TRBV7-3 and TRBJ2-4; D gene unclear. Per germline, CDR1 SGHTA and CDR2 FQGTGA. The CDR3 runs to 15 residues. CDR3: CASSFHSISSESLHF. The CDR3, as DNA: TGTGCCAGCAGCTTCCACTCAATTTCGTCTGAGAGTTTGCACTTC.

The rearrangement joins TRBV28 to TRBJ1-5; 8 bases are shared with TRBD1. The trim removed 3 bases at V and 5 bases at J, leaving 6 bases unmatched. The CDR3 covers 15 residues. Germline CDR1 reads MDHEN; CDR2 reads SYDVKM. The CDR3 DNA sequence: TGTGCCAGCAGTTTCAGGGGGCTCCTGGATCAGCCCCAGCATTTT. It is translated as CASSFRGLLDQPQHF.

The J gene is TRBJ2-7, the V gene TRBV9; D is perhaps TRBD1 (8 bases). The CDR3 runs 15 residues. The V end was cut by 3 bases, the J end by 3 bases, with 16 bases between. The germline V gene encodes CDR1 SGDLS and CDR2 YYNGEE. CDR3 nucleotides: TGTGCCAGCAGCGCTGGACAGGGAGGGTACTACGAGCAGTACTTC. Translation: CASSAGQGGYYEQYF.

The CDR3, as DNA: TGTGCCAGCAGCCCCGGAGGACAGGGGAGGACCCAGTACTTC. Translation: CASSPGGQGRTQYF. The chain carries TRBV3-1 (or the pseudogene TRBV3-2) and TRBJ2-5, with 9 bases identical to TRBD1. The CDR3 length is 14 residues. V was clipped by 4 bases and J by 7 bases; unmatched bases: 7. Germline values: CDR1 LGHDT, CDR2 YNNKEL (reference sequence).

In its sample, this clone was seen a few times. The V and J genes are TRBV10-1 and TRBJ2-2, with D tentatively TRBD1 (5 bases). In germline, CDR1 is WNHNN, CDR2 SYGVQD (reference sequence). This CDR3 contains 14 residues. V was pared by 7 bases and J by 1 base, with 10 bases between. CDR3 bases: TGCGCCAGCACTACCGACAGGAACACCGGGGAGCTGTTTTTT. Translating gives CASTTDRNTGELFF.

The chain recombines TRBV28 with TRBJ1-2, with a weak D call TRBD1 (6 bases). This CDR3 spans 14 amino acids. Per germline, CDR1 MDHEN and CDR2 SYDVKM. The V end lost 6 bases, the J end lost 0 bases, and 11 bases lay between the germline ends. The CDR3, as DNA: TGTGCCAGCAGGACAGGCTTAGCTAACTATGGCTACACCTTC. It is translated as CASRTGLANYGYTF.

Here the CDR3 reads CASSPQGYDNQPQHF. In DNA, the CDR3 is TGTGCCAGCAGCCCGCAGGGGTATGACAATCAGCCCCAGCATTTT. The rearrangement uses TRBV7-2 and TRBJ1-5; D is perhaps TRBD1 (6 bases). CDR3 length: 15 residues. V lost 5 bases and J 3 bases, leaving 14 bases between the germline ends. From germline, CDR1 is SGHTA and CDR2 FQGNSA.